Sequencing of this T cell receptor (beta chain) was carried out in a study of tumor-infiltrating lymphocytes in primary liver carcinoma. Co-extraction of RNA and DNA was performed on about 18-33 mg of unsorted bulk tissue. In every tumor sample, viable tumor cells made up over 90%. This clonotype was seen ten or more times. A constant-region primer served to make TCR beta cDNA from about 530 ng total RNA. ARM-PCR was slightly modified, and three nested multiplex PCR rounds with it gave rise to the TCR beta libraries. The first two PCR rounds, around 10 cycles each, used TRBV1-TRBV30 forward primers and a C-beta reverse primer. MiXCR was run by TCRdb on the multiplex PCR reads, yielding one entry per CDR3 protein. The sample lists approximately 120,000 distinct CDR3 sequences, under 65% occurring once. V was cut by 6 bases and J by 1 base, with 8 bases left in between. CDR3 length equals 13 residues. Per germline, CDR1 MDHEN and CDR2 SYDVKM.

The J gene is TRBJ2-3, the V gene TRBV28; D is possibly TRBD1 or TRBD2 (5 bases each). The specimen was liver tumor tissue from sampling region 3. Stated subset: tumor region T3, left-lateral pole. This TCR derives from an older woman with primary liver carcinoma and hepatitis B virus infection. The CDR3 region has the DNA TGTGCCAGCAGCCAGGGAGGCACAGATACGCAGTATTTT. Translation: CASSQGGTDTQYF.